The 16 T cell receptor beta chains below were found in one sample sequenced in a study of T cell repertoires in cytomegalovirus infection. TCRdb fed the reads into MiXCR, producing one record per CDR3 protein. The table records more than 500,000 distinct CDR3 sequences, 15% to 20% of them present only once. The source material was CD8+ T cells from PBMCs. Receptors originate from a human donor in good health (CMV status not recorded). Some clones in this sample may be carry-over from other donors' samples.

This clonotype occurred many times. V is TRBV6-2 or TRBV6-3 and J is TRBJ2-7; D unresolved. Per the germline V gene, CDR1 is MNHEY and CDR2 is SVGEGT. This CDR3 comprises 13 residues. The V end lost 7 bases, the J end lost 3 bases, and 13 bases lay between the germline ends. The chain's CDR3 is CASTSVPVYEQYF. DNA for the CDR3: TGTGCCAGCACCTCCGTCCCTGTCTACGAGCAGTACTTC.

This clonotype was seen at least ten times. The rearrangement links TRBV7-3 to TRBJ2-1; D may correspond to TRBD1 or TRBD2 (5 bases each). The CDR3 has 15 amino acids. The V gene lost 5 bases and the J gene lost 5 bases, with 16 bases spanning the gap. Germline assignment: CDR1 SGHTA and CDR2 FQGTGA. DNA of the CDR3: TGTGCCAGCAGCCTGGGACCCCCACCTCACAATGAGCAGTTCTTC. Translation: CASSLGPPPHNEQFF.

This clonotype was picked up many times. V is TRBV7-6 and J is TRBJ2-3; 8 positions agree with TRBD2. The CDR3 has 15 residues. CDR1 SGHVS and CDR2 FNYEAQ come from the germline V gene. Unmatched junction bases numbered 5, after V lost 6 bases and J lost 0 bases. The CDR3 here is CASSRLARSTDTQYF. CDR3 coding DNA: TGTGCCAGCAGTAGACTAGCGAGAAGCACAGATACGCAGTATTTT.

This clonotype was recorded many times. CDR3 in amino acids: CASSSGQEGYEQYF. The CDR3 region has the DNA TGTGCCAGCAGCTCGGGACAGGAGGGATACGAGCAGTACTTC. The chain links TRBV7-9 to TRBJ2-7, with 8 bases aligning to TRBD1. The germline V gene has CDR1 SEHNR and CDR2 FQNEAQ (reference sequence). CDR3 size: 14 residues. V lost 4 bases, J lost 4 bases, and 6 bases stayed unmatched. Full variable domain (remainder filled in from reference TRBV7-9 and TRBJ2-7): DTGVSQNPRHKITKRGQNVTFRCDPISEHNRLYWYRQTLGQGPEFLTYFQNEAQLEKSRLLSDRFSAERPKGSFSTLEIQRTEQGDSAMYLCASSSGQEGYEQYFGPGTRLTVT.

This clonotype has at least ten counts. The chain carries TRBV28 and TRBJ2-3; D possibly uses TRBD1 or TRBD2 (5 bases each). With 5 bases removed from V and 2 bases from J, the gap between germline ends came to 17 bases. Per the germline V gene, CDR1 is MDHEN and CDR2 is SYDVKM. This CDR3 region has 16 residues. The CDR3 nucleotides read TGTGCCAGCAGTCCCCTTGGGACCGTGAACACAGATACGCAGTATTTT. It is translated as CASSPLGTVNTDTQYF.

The chain uses TRBV5-1 and TRBJ1-1; D gene uncertain. V lost 4 bases and J lost 3, with 16 bases in between. This CDR3 has 15 amino acids. The germline gives CDR1 SGHRS, CDR2 YFSETQ. The CDR3 sequence: CASSRRIGADTEAFF. CDR3 coding DNA: TGCGCCAGCAGCCGCCGAATAGGTGCGGACACTGAAGCTTTCTTT.

In this sample, this clonotype turned up many times. CDR3 loop: CASSNSARTGRTTEAFF. Here the CDR3 DNA reads TGTGCCAGCAGCAATTCCGCCCGGACAGGGCGCACCACTGAAGCTTTCTTT. The rearrangement uses TRBV7-9 and TRBJ1-1; TRBD1 aligns across 8 bases. With 5 bases clipped from V and 4 bases from J, the junction kept 15 bases outside the gene matches. This CDR3 contains 17 residues. Germline CDR1 SEHNR, CDR2 FQNEAQ (reference sequence). Filled out from reference TRBV7-9 and TRBJ1-1, the complete variable domain reads DTGVSQNPRHKITKRGQNVTFRCDPISEHNRLYWYRQTLGQGPEFLTYFQNEAQLEKSRLLSDRFSAERPKGSFSTLEIQRTEQGDSAMYLCASSNSARTGRTTEAFFGQGTRLTVV.

This clonotype showed up many times. The chain has TRBV11-1 and TRBJ2-3; D might be TRBD1 (5 bases). This CDR3 has 15 residues. V lost 5 bases, J lost 2 bases, and 14 bases lay in between. Germline V lookup: CDR1 SGHAT, CDR2 FQDESV (reference sequence). In DNA, the CDR3 is TGTGCCAGCAGCCGGACACCTCATCTCACAGATACGCAGTATTTT. As protein: CASSRTPHLTDTQYF. Supplemented by reference TRBV11-1 and TRBJ2-3, the full variable domain reads EAEVAQSPRYKITEKSQAVAFWCDPISGHATLYWYRQILGQGPELLVQFQDESVVDDSQLPKDRFSAERLKGVDSTLKIQPAELGDSAMYLCASSRTPHLTDTQYFGPGTRLTVL.

A remark on this clonotype: A much larger clone differs from this one at a single base, so this may be a read error. This chain connects TRBV11-2 to TRBJ2-7; no definite D call. Germline V gene sequence: CDR1 SGHAT, CDR2 FQNNGV. The length of the CDR3 is 16 residues. Here the CDR3 reads CASILGLSFSLYEQYF. Here the CDR3 DNA reads TGTGCCAGCATCTTAGGGTTGTCTTTTTCCCTCTACGAGCAGTACTTC.

The J gene is TRBJ2-7, the V gene TRBV27, with TRBD2 matching over 12 bases. Per the germline V gene, CDR1 is MNHEY and CDR2 is SMNVEV (reference sequence). This CDR3 contains 17 residues. The ends lost 5 bases at V and 2 bases at J; junction bases unmatched: 10. The CDR3 reads CASSTSSGGAETYEQYF. In DNA, the CDR3 is TGTGCCAGCAGTACGTCTAGCGGGGGGGCCGAAACCTACGAGCAGTACTTC.

This chain uses TRBV27 with TRBJ2-1; perhaps TRBD2 as D (7 bases). CDR3 length: 15 amino acids. CDR1 MNHEY and CDR2 SMNVEV come from the germline V gene (reference sequence). V was cut by 5 bases and J by 4 bases, with 15 bases left in between. The CDR3 region has the DNA TGTGCCAGCAGTCCCGAGGGGGGGTCTTACAATGAGCAGTTCTTC. Translated, it gives CASSPEGGSYNEQFF.

The chain joins TRBV5-1 to TRBJ2-1; 10 positions match TRBD2. The trim removed 2 bases at V and 8 bases at J, leaving 10 bases unmatched. The CDR3 runs to 16 residues. The germline V gene has CDR1 SGHRS and CDR2 YFSETQ. CDR3 sequence reads: CASSLPAGGPGDEQFF. The CDR3 DNA follows: TGCGCCAGCAGCTTACCAGCGGGGGGGCCGGGGGATGAGCAGTTCTTC.

For this clonotype: A much larger clone is a single base away; this may be a read error. The V call is TRBV11-2, the J call TRBJ1-1; D uncertain. Trimming cost V 1 base and J 13 bases, with 10 bases left between them. Germline CDR1 and CDR2: SGHAT and FQNNGV. There are 11 residues in the CDR3. The CDR3 sequence: CASSLGPGDFF. The CDR3 coding sequence is TGTGCCAGCAGCTTAGGTCCGGGAGATTTCTTT.

This clonotype was seen repeatedly, ten times or more. The V and J genes are TRBV4-1 and TRBJ2-7; a possible D gene is TRBD1 (6 bases). V lost 5 bases to trimming and J lost 0 bases, with 14 bases between them. Germline lookup yields CDR1 MGHRA and CDR2 YSYEKL. CDR3 size: 15 residues. The CDR3 sequence is CASSSGTSFSYEQYF. The DNA of the CDR3 is TGCGCCAGCAGCTCGGGGACATCTTTCTCCTACGAGCAGTACTTC.

This clonotype has a count of ten or more. This chain joins TRBV7-2 and TRBJ2-1; 9 nucleotides line up with TRBD1. This CDR3 region has 15 residues. After removal of 5 bases from V and 4 bases from J, the junction contained 6 bases not matched to a gene. Germline values: CDR1 SGHTA, CDR2 FQGNSA. The CDR3 DNA is TGTGCCAGCAGCGTCTCCGGGACAGGGTACAATGAGCAGTTCTTC. Its protein is CASSVSGTGYNEQFF.

The V and J genes are TRBV5-1 and TRBJ2-5, with TRBD2 matching over 7 bases. Per germline, CDR1 SGHRS and CDR2 YFSETQ. The V gene end was trimmed by 4 bases and the J gene end by 5 bases; junction bases not matched to a gene: 11. The CDR3 covers 15 residues. The CDR3 DNA reads TGCGCCAGCAGCGACGGGGGAGGGCCTTCGGAGACCCAGTACTTC. Translated: CASSDGGGPSETQYF. The variable domain in full, with the rest retrieved from reference TRBV5-1 and TRBJ2-5, is KAGVTQTPRYLIKTRGQQVTLSCSPISGHRSVSWYQQTPGQGLQFLFEYFSETQRNKGNFPGRFSGRQFSNSRSEMNVSTLELGDSALYLCASSDGGGPSETQYFGPGTRLLVL.